This TCR beta chain was obtained from a study of shared clonotypes between healthy human individuals. For the study at large: Two women and a few men aged 18 to 49 made up the donors. Each donor contributed plates that comprised three CD4 naive, three CD4 memory, two CD8 naive and one CD8 memory.

The CDR3 is made up of 14 amino acids. CDR1 and CDR2 (germline): LNHDA, SQIVND (reference sequence). V trimming: 5 bases; J trimming: 5 bases; junction bases outside the gene matches: 7. The sample holds many counts of this clone. Generated by immunoSEQ multiplex PCR, the TCRdb table keeps only in-frame clones and is missing some. This table has a few hundred thousand clones, approximately 74% appearing once. This TCR was sampled from a man aged 25 to 40 in good health. The chain carries TRBV19 and TRBJ2-5; 8 bases match TRBD1. Source material: memory CD4+ T cells sorted from blood. Sample subset: CD45RA-negative fraction. CDR3 DNA: TGTGCCAGTAGTGCTCGGACAGGGTGGGAGACCCAGTACTTC. Its translation is CASSARTGWETQYF.